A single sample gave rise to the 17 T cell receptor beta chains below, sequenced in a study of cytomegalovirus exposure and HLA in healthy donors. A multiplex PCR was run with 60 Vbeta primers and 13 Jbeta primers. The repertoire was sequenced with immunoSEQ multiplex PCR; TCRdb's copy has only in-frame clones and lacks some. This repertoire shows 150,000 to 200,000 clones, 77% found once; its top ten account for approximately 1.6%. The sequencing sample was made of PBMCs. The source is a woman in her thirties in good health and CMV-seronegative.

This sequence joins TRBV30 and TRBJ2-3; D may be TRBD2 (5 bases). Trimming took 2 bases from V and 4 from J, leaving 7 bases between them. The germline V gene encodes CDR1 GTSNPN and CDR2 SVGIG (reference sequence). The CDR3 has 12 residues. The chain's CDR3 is CAWSRGSDTQYF. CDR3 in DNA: TGTGCCTGGAGTCGCGGGTCAGATACGCAGTATTTT.

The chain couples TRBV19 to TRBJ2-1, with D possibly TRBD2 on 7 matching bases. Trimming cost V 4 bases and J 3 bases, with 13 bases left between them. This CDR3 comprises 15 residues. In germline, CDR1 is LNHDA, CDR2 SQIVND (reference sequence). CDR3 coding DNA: TGTGCCAGTAGTACATCGGGGGGCGTCTACAATGAGCAGTTCTTC. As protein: CASSTSGGVYNEQFF.

The CDR3 loop reads CSVEGGPVYEQYF. The CDR3 region has the DNA TGCAGCGTTGAAGGAGGGCCCGTCTACGAGCAGTACTTC. This chain joins TRBV29-1 and TRBJ2-7, with D possibly TRBD2 on 5 matching bases. Trimming took 1 base from V and 3 from J, leaving 10 bases between them. Germline lookup yields CDR1 SQVTM and CDR2 ANQGSEA. This CDR3 is built from 13 residues.

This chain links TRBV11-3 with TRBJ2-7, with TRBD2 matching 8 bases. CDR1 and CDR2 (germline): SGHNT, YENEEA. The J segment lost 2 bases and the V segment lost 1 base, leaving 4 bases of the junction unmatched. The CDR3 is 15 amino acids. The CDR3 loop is CASSLGTSIPYEQYF. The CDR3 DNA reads TGTGCCAGCAGCTTAGGGACTAGCATCCCCTACGAGCAGTACTTC. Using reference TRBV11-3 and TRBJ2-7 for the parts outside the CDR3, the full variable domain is EAGVVQSPRYKIIEKKQPVAFWCNPISGHNTLYWYLQNLGQGPELLIRYENEEAVDDSQLPKDRFSAERLKGVDSTLKIQPAELGDSAVYLCASSLGTSIPYEQYFGPGTRLTVT.

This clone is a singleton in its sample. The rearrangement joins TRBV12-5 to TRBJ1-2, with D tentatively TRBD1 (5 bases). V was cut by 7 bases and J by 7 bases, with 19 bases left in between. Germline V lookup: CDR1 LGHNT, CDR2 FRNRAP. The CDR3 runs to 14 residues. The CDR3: CASVEGPGQSGYTF. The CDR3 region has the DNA TGTGCTAGTGTGGAGGGGCCAGGGCAGAGTGGCTACACCTTC.

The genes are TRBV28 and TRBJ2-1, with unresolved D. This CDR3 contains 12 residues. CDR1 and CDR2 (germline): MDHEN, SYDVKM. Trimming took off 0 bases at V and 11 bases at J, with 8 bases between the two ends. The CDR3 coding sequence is TGTGCCAGCAGTTTATGGGGCAGAAAGCAGTTCTTC. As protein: CASSLWGRKQFF. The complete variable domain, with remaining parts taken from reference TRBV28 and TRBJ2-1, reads DVKVTQSSRYLVKRTGEKVFLECVQDMDHENMFWYRQDPGLGLRLIYFSYDVKMKEKGDIPEGYSVSREKKERFSLILESASTNQTSMYLCASSLWGRKQFFGPGTRLTVL.

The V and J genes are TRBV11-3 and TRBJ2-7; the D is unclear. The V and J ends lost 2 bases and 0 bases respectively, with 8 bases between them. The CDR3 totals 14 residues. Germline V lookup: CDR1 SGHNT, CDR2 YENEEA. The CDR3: CASSLNSFSYEQYF. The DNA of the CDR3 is TGTGCCAGCAGCTTAAACAGTTTCTCCTACGAGCAGTACTTC.

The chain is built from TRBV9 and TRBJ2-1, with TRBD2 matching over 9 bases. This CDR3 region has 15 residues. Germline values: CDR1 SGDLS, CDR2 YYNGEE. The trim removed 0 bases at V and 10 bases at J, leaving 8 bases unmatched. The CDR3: CASSVGGSGRGEQFF. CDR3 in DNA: TGTGCCAGCAGCGTAGGTGGTAGCGGGAGAGGGGAGCAGTTCTTC.

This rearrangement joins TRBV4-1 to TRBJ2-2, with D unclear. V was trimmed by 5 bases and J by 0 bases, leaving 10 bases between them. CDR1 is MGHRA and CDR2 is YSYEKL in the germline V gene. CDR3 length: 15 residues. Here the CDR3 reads CASSKNSPNTGELFF. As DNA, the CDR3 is TGCGCCAGCAGCAAGAATAGCCCGAACACCGGGGAGCTGTTTTTT.

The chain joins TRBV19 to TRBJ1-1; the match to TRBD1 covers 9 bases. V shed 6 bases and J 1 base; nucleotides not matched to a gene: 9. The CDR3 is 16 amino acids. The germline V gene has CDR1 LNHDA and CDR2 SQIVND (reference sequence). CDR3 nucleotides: TGTGCCAGTAGGGACACAGGGGGCTTGGAGAACACTGAAGCTTTCTTT. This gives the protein CASRDTGGLENTEAFF.

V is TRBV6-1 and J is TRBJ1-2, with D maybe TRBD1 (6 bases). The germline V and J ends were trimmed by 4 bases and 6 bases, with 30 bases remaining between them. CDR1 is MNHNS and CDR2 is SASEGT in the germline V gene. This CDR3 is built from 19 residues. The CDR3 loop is CASSVRDRRGGTGTDGYTF. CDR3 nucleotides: TGTGCCAGCAGTGTTCGAGACAGACGGGGGGGAACAGGGACCGATGGCTACACCTTC.

In DNA form, the CDR3 reads TGTGCCAGCAGCTCGTCTGGCTCGGGGAATGAAAAACTGTTTTTT. Its protein is CASSSSGSGNEKLFF. The chain combines TRBV7-9 with TRBJ1-4; D is undetermined. V lost 4 bases to trimming and J lost 5 bases, with 14 bases between them. Germline V gives CDR1 SEHNR, CDR2 FQNEAQ (reference sequence). CDR3 length equals 15 residues.

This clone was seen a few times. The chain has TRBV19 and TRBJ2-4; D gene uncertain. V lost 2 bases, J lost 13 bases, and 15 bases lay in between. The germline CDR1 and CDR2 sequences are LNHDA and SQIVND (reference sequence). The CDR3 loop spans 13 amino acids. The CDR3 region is CASSIPLSRSQYF. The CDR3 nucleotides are TGTGCCAGTAGTATACCCCTCTCACGGTCACAGTACTTC.

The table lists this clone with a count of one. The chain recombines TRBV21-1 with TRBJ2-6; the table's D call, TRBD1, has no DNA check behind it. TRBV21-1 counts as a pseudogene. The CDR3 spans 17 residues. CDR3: CASASLRPRSGANVLTF. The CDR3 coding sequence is TGTGCCAGCGCCTCCTTAAGACCCAGGTCTGGGGCCAACGTCCTGACTTTC.

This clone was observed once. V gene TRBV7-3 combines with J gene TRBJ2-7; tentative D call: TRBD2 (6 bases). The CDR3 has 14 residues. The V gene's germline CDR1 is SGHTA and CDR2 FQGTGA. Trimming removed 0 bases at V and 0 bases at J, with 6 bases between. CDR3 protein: CASSLTGSSYEQYF. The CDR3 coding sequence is TGTGCCAGCAGCTTAACCGGGAGCTCCTACGAGCAGTACTTC.

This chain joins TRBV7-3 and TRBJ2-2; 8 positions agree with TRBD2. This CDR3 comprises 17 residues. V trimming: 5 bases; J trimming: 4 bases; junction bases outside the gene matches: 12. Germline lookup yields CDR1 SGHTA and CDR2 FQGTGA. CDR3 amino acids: CASSPNREGSSTGELFF. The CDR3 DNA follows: TGTGCCAGCAGCCCCAACCGGGAGGGTTCGTCCACCGGGGAGCTGTTTTTT.

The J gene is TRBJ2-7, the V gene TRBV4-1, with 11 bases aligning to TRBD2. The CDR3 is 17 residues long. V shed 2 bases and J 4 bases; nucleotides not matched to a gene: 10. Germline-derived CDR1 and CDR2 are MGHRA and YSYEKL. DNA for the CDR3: TGCGCCAGCAGCCAAACTCCACTAGCGGGGGCCTCGTACGAGCAGTACTTC. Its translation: CASSQTPLAGASYEQYF.